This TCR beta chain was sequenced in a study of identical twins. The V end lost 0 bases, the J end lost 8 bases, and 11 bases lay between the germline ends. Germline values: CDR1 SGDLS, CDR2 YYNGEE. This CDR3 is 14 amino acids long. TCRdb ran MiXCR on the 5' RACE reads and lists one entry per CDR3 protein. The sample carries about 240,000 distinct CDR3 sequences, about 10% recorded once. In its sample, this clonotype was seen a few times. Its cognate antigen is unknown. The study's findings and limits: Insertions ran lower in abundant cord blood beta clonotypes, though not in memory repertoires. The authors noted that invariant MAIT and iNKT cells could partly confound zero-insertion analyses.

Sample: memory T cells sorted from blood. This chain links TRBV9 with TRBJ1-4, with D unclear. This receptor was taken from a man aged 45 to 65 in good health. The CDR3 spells CASSVGSLGEKLFF. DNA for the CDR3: TGTGCCAGCAGCGTAGGATCCCTGGGCGAAAAACTGTTTTTT. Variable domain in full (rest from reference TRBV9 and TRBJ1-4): DSGVTQTPKHLITATGQRVTLRCSPRSGDLSVYWYQQSLDQGLQFLIQYYNGEERAKGNILERFSAQQFPDLHSELNLSSLELGDSALYFCASSVGSLGEKLFFGSGTQLSVL.